This T cell receptor beta chain was sequenced in a study of blood T cell repertoires in COVID-19. As for the study in general: Samples taken during acute and convalescent COVID-19 were collected in the United States, Italy and Spain. From T cells, B-cell-depleted T cells, or PBMCs came the material, which was cDNA or gDNA.

The CDR3 sequence is 15 residues long. Germline-derived CDR1 and CDR2 are SGHTA and FQGNSA. Trimming took 7 bases from V and 0 from J, leaving 16 bases between them. Assay used: immunoSEQ multiplex PCR; TCRdb lists only in-frame clones, some missing. Altogether 200,000 to 250,000 clones are present, just under 90% being singletons, with the ten largest covering less than 3.5%. Enrolled during active infection, Seattle patients were then followed longitudinally. The sample comprised peripheral blood. The rearrangement uses TRBV7-2 and TRBJ2-7; possible D gene TRBD2, 6 bases. This sequence originates from a man aged 25-45 years with COVID-19, enrolled during active disease. The CDR3 reads CASMHGGARSYEQYF. CDR3 nucleotide sequence: TGTGCCAGCATGCACGGCGGGGCCCGCTCCTACGAGCAGTACTTC.